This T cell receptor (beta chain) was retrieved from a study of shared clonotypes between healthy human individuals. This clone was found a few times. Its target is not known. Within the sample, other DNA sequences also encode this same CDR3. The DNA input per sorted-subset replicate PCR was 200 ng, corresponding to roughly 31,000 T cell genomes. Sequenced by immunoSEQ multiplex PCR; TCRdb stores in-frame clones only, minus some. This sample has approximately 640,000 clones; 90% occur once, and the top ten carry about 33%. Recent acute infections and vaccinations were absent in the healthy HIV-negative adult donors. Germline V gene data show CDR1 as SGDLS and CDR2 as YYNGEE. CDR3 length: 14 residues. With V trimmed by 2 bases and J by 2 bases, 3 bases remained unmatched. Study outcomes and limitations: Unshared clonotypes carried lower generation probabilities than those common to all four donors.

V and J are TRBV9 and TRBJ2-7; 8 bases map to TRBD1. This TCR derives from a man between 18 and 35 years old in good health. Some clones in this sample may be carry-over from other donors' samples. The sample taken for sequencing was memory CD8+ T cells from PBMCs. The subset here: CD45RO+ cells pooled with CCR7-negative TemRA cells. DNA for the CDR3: TGTGCCAGCAGCGTCGGGACAGGAGCCTACGAGCAGTACTTC. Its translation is CASSVGTGAYEQYF. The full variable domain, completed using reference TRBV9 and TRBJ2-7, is DSGVTQTPKHLITATGQRVTLRCSPRSGDLSVYWYQQSLDQGLQFLIQYYNGEERAKGNILERFSAQQFPDLHSELNLSSLELGDSALYFCASSVGTGAYEQYFGPGTRLTVT.